This is a list of T cell receptor beta chains from one sample in a study of blood T cell repertoires in COVID-19. Method: immunoSEQ multiplex PCR; TCRdb's copy keeps in-frame clones and lacks some. This repertoire shows about 290,000 clones, around nine tenths found once; its top ten account for 1.5% to 2%. Sequencing input: PBMCs or T cells enriched from blood (not recorded which). Receptors were obtained from a woman in her thirties or forties who had recovered from COVID-19. CDR3s include the opening cysteine and the closing phenylalanine or tryptophan. A D gene is named only where the DNA matches it firmly. Expanded clones are given a class, and other clones once, few, many or no size at all.

v_gene,abundance,j_gene,d_gene,CDR3aa,CDR3nt
TRBV9,once,TRBJ1-1,TRBD1,CASSVGTGNTEAFF,TGTGCCAGCAGCGTAGGGACAGGGAACACTGAAGCTTTCTTT
TRBV10-3,NA,TRBJ1-3,NA,CAIAQGNAGNTIYF,TGTGCCATCGCCCAGGGTAACGCTGGAAACACCATATATTTT
TRBV9,NA,TRBJ1-6,NA,CASSDEQGANSPLHF,TGTGCCAGCAGCGACGAACAGGGCGCTAATTCACCCCTCCACTTT
TRBV24-1,NA,TRBJ2-7,TRBD1,CATSGTGLTYEQYF,TGTGCCACCAGCGGGACAGGGCTAACCTACGAGCAGTACTTC
TRBV19,NA,TRBJ2-7,NA,CASSTPGQSYEQYF,TGTGCCAGTAGTACCCCCGGACAGTCCTACGAGCAGTACTTC
TRBV5-4,NA,TRBJ1-1,NA,CASSFEAAESEAFF,TGTGCCAGCAGCTTTGAGGCGGCGGAGTCGGAAGCTTTCTTT
TRBV29-1,NA,TRBJ1-2,TRBD1,CSVEVAQGARGYTF,TGCAGCGTTGAAGTGGCACAGGGGGCGCGAGGCTACACCTTC
TRBV14,NA,TRBJ1-6,NA,CASSQGWANSPLHF,TGTGCCAGCAGCCAAGGGTGGGCGAATTCACCCCTCCACTTT
TRBV5-1,NA,TRBJ2-7,TRBD1,CASSPGQGRPHEQYF,TGCGCCAGCAGCCCGGGACAGGGGCGGCCCCACGAGCAGTACTTC
TRBV18,NA,TRBJ1-1,NA,CASSPASATEAFF,TGTGCCAGCTCACCAGCCAGCGCCACTGAAGCTTTCTTT
TRBV2,NA,TRBJ1-2,NA,CASRVRGDYGYTF,TGTGCCAGCAGAGTAAGGGGCGACTATGGCTACACCTTC
TRBV4-1,many,TRBJ1-3,TRBD1,CASSQDLGTGLGNSGNTIYF,TGCGCCAGCAGCCAAGATCTAGGGACAGGCCTAGGAAACTCTGGAAACACCATATATTTT
TRBV3-1/TRBV3-2,NA,TRBJ1-1,NA,CASSLRGGADTEAFF,TGTGCCAGCAGCCTCCGCGGGGGCGCGGACACTGAAGCTTTCTTT
TRBV7-3,once,TRBJ2-1,TRBD1,CASSLTGQYYNEQFF,TGTGCCAGCAGCTTGACGGGACAGTACTACAATGAGCAGTTCTTC
TRBV5-5,NA,TRBJ1-1,TRBD1,CASSLQGAGMNTEAFF,TGTGCCAGCAGCTTACAGGGGGCGGGGATGAACACTGAAGCTTTCTTT
TRBV6-2/TRBV6-3,once,TRBJ1-1,NA,CASSSDRDAYLNTEAFF,TGTGCCAGCAGTTCCGACAGAGATGCGTACTTGAACACTGAAGCTTTCTTT
TRBV5-1,NA,TRBJ1-2,NA,CASSLSQGRNGYTF,TGCGCCAGCAGCTTGTCCCAGGGAAGGAATGGCTACACCTTC
TRBV5-1,NA,TRBJ2-7,TRBD2,CASSTGTGTSYGEQYF,TGCGCCAGCAGCACCGGAACCGGGACTAGTTATGGCGAGCAGTACTTC
TRBV5-1,NA,TRBJ2-2,TRBD2,CASSILAGEGTNTGELFF,TGCGCCAGCAGCATCTTAGCGGGAGAAGGGACGAACACCGGGGAGCTGTTTTTT
TRBV5-6,NA,TRBJ1-2,NA,CASSTKVGLLSNYGYTF,TGTGCCAGCAGCACCAAAGTGGGGCTGCTATCTAACTATGGCTACACCTTC
TRBV27,many,TRBJ2-7,TRBD2,CASSFSGGYEQYF,TGTGCCAGCAGTTTTAGCGGGGGCTACGAGCAGTACTTC
TRBV2,NA,TRBJ2-7,NA,CASSEDGENNYSYEQYF,TGTGCCAGCAGTGAAGATGGGGAGAACAATTACTCCTACGAGCAGTACTTC
TRBV5-1,NA,TRBJ1-2,TRBD1,CASSSTPPGQGVSNGYTF,TGCGCCAGCAGCTCCACACCACCGGGACAGGGGGTTAGTAATGGCTACACCTTC
TRBV3-1/TRBV3-2,few,TRBJ1-1,NA,CASSRQDYEAFF,TGTGCCAGCAGCCGCCAAGACTATGAAGCTTTCTTT
TRBV12-5,NA,TRBJ1-1,NA,CASGLVGQREAFF,TGTGCTAGTGGTTTGGTAGGACAGCGCGAAGCTTTCTTT
TRBV15,NA,TRBJ2-1,TRBD2,CATSRGGWTSGNEQFF,TGTGCCACCAGCAGAGGAGGTTGGACTAGTGGCAATGAGCAGTTCTTC
TRBV14,NA,TRBJ1-6,TRBD1,CASSRDSLISPLHF,TGTGCCAGCAGCCGGGACAGTCTAATCTCACCCCTCCACTTT
TRBV6-5,NA,TRBJ1-6,TRBD1,CASSYSGRGNSPLHF,TGTGCCAGCAGTTACTCCGGCAGGGGGAATTCACCCCTCCACTTT
TRBV2,NA,TRBJ2-7,NA,CASSDQVGRYEQYF,TGTGCCAGCAGTGATCAAGTGGGGAGGTACGAGCAGTACTTC
TRBV18,NA,TRBJ1-2,TRBD1,CASSQGTDYGYTF,TGTGCCAGCTCACAGGGGACAGACTATGGCTACACCTTC
TRBV10-3,once,TRBJ1-2,NA,CAISQGGAYGYTF,TGTGCCATCAGCCAGGGAGGGGCCTATGGCTACACCTTC
TRBV5-1,NA,TRBJ2-7,NA,CASSPYTRSRPLEQYF,TGCGCCAGCAGCCCTTACACTAGATCACGCCCTCTCGAGCAGTACTTC
TRBV2,NA,TRBJ2-7,NA,CASSVNREGSEQYF,TGTGCCAGCAGTGTGAACAGGGAGGGCTCCGAGCAGTACTTC
TRBV19,NA,TRBJ2-1,TRBD2,CASSIFKREIDNEQFF,TGTGCCAGTAGTATCTTCAAGCGGGAGATCGACAATGAGCAGTTCTTC
TRBV20-1,NA,TRBJ2-7,NA,CSASTGSYEQYF,TGCAGTGCTAGTACAGGAAGCTACGAGCAGTACTTC
TRBV5-1,NA,TRBJ2-1,NA,CASNPGSYNEQFF,TGCGCCAGCAATCCGGGGTCCTACAATGAGCAGTTCTTC
TRBV19,NA,TRBJ1-2,TRBD1,CASTRDSLGYTF,TGTGCCAGTACCCGGGACAGCCTGGGCTACACCTTC
TRBV19,NA,TRBJ1-2,NA,CASSSVGSSYGYTF,TGTGCCAGTAGTAGCGTTGGGAGCTCATATGGCTACACCTTC
TRBV7-9,once,TRBJ1-2,NA,CASEGGGYGYTF,TGTGCCAGCGAGGGAGGGGGCTATGGCTACACCTTC
TRBV30,NA,TRBJ1-2,TRBD1,CAWSPRQGFLYGYTF,TGTGCCTGGAGTCCCCGACAGGGGTTCCTCTATGGCTACACCTTC
TRBV2,once,TRBJ2-1,TRBD2,CASRGTSGRVSYNEQFF,TGTGCCAGCAGGGGGACTAGCGGGAGAGTATCCTACAATGAGCAGTTCTTC